What follows describes a single T cell receptor beta chain. Cohorts were determined from participant-reported clinical history. TCRdb's table, derived via immunoSEQ multiplex PCR, lists solely in-frame clones and lacks some. The sample shows about 400,000 clones, around 90% of them seen only once. CDR1 and CDR2 from the germline V gene are LGHNA and YNFKEQ. The V end was cut by 3 bases, the J end by 5 bases, with 17 bases between. This CDR3 contains 16 residues. The entry originates in a study of blood T cell repertoires in COVID-19. Overall study context: Material from acute and convalescent COVID-19 was sourced from the United States, Italy and Spain.

The origin of this receptor is a woman in her thirties or forties with acute COVID-19. The chain employs TRBV4-2 and TRBJ2-1; perhaps TRBD1 as D (6 bases). The sequencing sample was made of PBMCs or T cells enriched from blood (not recorded which). The CDR3 nucleotides read TGTGCCAGCAGCCAGCCTGGACAGCATCAAGACAATGAGCAGTTCTTC. This sequence encodes CASSQPGQHQDNEQFF.